This TCR beta chain emerged from a study of blood T cell repertoires in COVID-19. Background on the study: Acute-phase and convalescent COVID-19 samples originated in the United States, Italy and Spain. Nucleic acid was either cDNA or gDNA, and it came from T cells, B-cell-depleted T cells, or PBMCs.

In the authors' workflow: Reference gene primers were amplified, and this amplification served to estimate nucleated cell counts. Sequencing used immunoSEQ multiplex PCR; TCRdb keeps in-frame clones, though not all of them. V, J and clone size are taken as reported in that table, and D and trimming were inferred from the DNA itself. Of some 110,000 clones in the sample, 70% to 80% were seen once. V shed 5 bases and J 6 bases; nucleotides not matched to a gene: 9. Germline loops: CDR1 SGHTA, CDR2 FQGTGA. The CDR3 is 16 residues long. The origin of this receptor is a man aged 50-60 years with acute or convalescent COVID-19. Source material: peripheral blood. The chain joins TRBV7-3 to TRBJ2-2; 10 nucleotides agree with TRBD1. DNA of the CDR3: TGTGCCAGCAGCCCCTCGGACAGGGGGGGATCCGGGGAGCTGTTTTTT. This translates into CASSPSDRGGSGELFF.